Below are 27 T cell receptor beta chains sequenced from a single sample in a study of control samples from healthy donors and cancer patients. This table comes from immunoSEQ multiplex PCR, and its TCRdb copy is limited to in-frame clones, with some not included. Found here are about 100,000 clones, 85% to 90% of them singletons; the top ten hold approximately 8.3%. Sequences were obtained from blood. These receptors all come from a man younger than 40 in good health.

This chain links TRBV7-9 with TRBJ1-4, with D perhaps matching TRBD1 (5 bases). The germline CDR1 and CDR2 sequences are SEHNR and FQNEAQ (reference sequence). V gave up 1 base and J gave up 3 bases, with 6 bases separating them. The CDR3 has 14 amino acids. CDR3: CASSLVGANEKLFF. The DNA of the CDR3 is TGTGCCAGCAGCTTAGTGGGGGCTAATGAAAAACTGTTTTTT.

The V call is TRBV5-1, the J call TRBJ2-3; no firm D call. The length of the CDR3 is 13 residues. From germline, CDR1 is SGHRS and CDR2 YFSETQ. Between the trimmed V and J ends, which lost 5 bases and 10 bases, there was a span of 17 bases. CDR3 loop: CASRSDPRAPQYF. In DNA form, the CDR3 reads TGCGCCAGCAGATCAGACCCCCGGGCGCCGCAGTATTTT.

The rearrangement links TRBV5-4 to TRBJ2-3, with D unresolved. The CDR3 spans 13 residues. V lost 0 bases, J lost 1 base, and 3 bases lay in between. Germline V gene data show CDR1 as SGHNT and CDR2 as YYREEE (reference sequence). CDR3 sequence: CASSLGGTDTQYF. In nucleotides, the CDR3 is TGTGCCAGCAGCTTGGGGGGCACAGATACGCAGTATTTT. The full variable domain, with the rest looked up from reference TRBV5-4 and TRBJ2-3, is ETGVTQSPTHLIKTRGQQVTLRCSSQSGHNTVSWYQQALGQGPQFIFQYYREEENGRGNFPPRFSGLQFPNYSSELNVNALELDDSALYLCASSLGGTDTQYFGPGTRLTVL.

The CDR3 DNA reads as TGTGCCAGCAGTGTCGGACTAGGCTATGGCTACACCTTC. It codes for CASSVGLGYGYTF. The chain couples TRBV2 to TRBJ1-2; D ambiguous. The CDR3 has 13 residues. Germline lookup yields CDR1 SNHLY and CDR2 FYNNEI. V lost 4 bases and J 4 bases, leaving 10 bases between the germline ends.

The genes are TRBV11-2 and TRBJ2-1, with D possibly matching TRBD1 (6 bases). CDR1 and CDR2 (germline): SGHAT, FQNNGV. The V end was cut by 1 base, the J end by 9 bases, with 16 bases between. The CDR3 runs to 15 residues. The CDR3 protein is CASSLVWTVGGEQFF. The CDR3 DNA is TGTGCCAGCAGCTTAGTTTGGACAGTAGGAGGTGAGCAGTTCTTC.

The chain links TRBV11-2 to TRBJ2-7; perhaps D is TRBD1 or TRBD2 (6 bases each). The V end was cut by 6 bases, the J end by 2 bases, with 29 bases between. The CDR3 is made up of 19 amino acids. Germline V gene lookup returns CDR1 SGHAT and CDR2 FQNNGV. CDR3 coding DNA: TGTGCCAGCAGACCGATAACGCGCCCTGGGGGGAAGGGGGCCTACGAGCAGTACTTC. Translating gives CASRPITRPGGKGAYEQYF.

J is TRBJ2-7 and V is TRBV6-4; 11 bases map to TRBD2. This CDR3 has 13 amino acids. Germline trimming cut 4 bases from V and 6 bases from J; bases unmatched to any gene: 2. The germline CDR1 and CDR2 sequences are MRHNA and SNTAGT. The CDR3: CASSVAGGGEQYF. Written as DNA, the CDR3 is TGTGCCAGCAGTGTAGCGGGAGGGGGCGAGCAGTACTTC.

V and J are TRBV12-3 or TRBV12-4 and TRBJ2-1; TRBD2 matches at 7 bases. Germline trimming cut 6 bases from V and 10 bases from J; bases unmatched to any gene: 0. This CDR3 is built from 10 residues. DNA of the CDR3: TGTGCCAGCAGCGGGGGGGAGCAGTTCTTC. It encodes CASSGGEQFF.

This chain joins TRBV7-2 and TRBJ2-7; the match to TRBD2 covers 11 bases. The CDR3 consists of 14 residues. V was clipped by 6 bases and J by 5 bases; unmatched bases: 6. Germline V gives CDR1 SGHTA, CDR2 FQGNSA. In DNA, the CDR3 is TGTGCCAGCAGGCTAGCGGGAGGTGTCAACGAGCAGTACTTC. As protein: CASRLAGGVNEQYF.

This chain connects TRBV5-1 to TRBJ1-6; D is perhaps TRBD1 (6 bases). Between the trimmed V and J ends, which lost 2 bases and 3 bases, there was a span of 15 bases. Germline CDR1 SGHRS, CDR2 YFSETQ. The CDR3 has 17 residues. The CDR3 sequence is CASSFQATGNYNSPLHF. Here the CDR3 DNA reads TGCGCCAGCAGCTTTCAGGCAACAGGGAACTATAATTCACCCCTCCACTTT.

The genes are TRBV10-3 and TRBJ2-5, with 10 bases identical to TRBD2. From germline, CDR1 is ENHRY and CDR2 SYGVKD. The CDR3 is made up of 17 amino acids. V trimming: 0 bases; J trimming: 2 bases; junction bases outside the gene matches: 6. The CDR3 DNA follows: TGTGCCATCAGTGAGTCCGTTCAGACTAGCGGGCAAGAGACCCAGTACTTC. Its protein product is CAISESVQTSGQETQYF.

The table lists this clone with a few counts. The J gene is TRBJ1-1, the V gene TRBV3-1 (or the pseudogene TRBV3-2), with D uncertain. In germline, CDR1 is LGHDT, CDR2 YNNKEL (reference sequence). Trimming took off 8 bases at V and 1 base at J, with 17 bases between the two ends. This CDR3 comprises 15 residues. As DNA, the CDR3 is TGTGCCAGCGGGCCCCGGGCTCCCTCGAACACTGAAGCTTTCTTT. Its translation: CASGPRAPSNTEAFF.

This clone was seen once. In DNA, the CDR3 is TGTGCCAGCAGTTACCCAGAGAACACTGAAGCTTTCTTT. As protein: CASSYPENTEAFF. This chain links TRBV6-2 or TRBV6-3 with TRBJ1-1; D gene uncertain. The CDR3 runs to 13 residues. Germline loops: CDR1 MNHEY, CDR2 SVGEGT. Trimming removed 2 bases at V and 1 base at J, with 5 bases between.

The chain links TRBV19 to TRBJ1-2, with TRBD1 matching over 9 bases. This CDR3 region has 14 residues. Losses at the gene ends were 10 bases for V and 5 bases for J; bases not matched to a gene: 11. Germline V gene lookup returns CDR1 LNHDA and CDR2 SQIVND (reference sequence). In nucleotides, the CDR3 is TGTGCCACCCCGGGGACAGGGTTCTGGTATGGCTACACCTTC. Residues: CATPGTGFWYGYTF.

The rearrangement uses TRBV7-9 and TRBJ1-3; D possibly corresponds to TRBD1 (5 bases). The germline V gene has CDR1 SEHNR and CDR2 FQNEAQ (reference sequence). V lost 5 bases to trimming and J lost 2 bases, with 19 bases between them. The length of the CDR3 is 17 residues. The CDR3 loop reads CASSPFEGSLAGNTIYF. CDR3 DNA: TGTGCCAGCAGCCCGTTTGAGGGGAGTCTAGCTGGAAACACCATATATTTT.

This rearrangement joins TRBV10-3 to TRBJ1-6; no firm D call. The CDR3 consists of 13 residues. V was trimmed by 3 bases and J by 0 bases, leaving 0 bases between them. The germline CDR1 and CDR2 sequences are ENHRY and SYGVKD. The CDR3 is CAISDSYNSPLHF. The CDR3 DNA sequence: TGTGCCATCAGTGACTCCTATAATTCACCCCTCCACTTT.

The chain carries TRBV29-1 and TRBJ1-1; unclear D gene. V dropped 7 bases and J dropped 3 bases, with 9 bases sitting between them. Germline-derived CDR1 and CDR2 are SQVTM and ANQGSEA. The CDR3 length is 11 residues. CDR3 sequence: CSGRRDTEAFF. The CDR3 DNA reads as TGCAGCGGTCGGCGGGACACTGAAGCTTTCTTT.

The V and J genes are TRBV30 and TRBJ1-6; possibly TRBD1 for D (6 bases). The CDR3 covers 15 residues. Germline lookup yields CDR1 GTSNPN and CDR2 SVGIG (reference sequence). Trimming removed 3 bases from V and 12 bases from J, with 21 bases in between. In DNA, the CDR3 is TGTGCCTGGAGCACAGACCAAATCAGGGGAGTACCCCTCCACTTT. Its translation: CAWSTDQIRGVPLHF.

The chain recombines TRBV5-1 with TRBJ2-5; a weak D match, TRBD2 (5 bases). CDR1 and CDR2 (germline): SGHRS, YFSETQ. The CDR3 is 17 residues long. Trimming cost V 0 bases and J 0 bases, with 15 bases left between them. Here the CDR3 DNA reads TGCGCCAGCAGCTTGGCAGGATTAGCGCTGTACCAAGAGACCCAGTACTTC. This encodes CASSLAGLALYQETQYF. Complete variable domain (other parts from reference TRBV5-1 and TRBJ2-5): KAGVTQTPRYLIKTRGQQVTLSCSPISGHRSVSWYQQTPGQGLQFLFEYFSETQRNKGNFPGRFSGRQFSNSRSEMNVSTLELGDSALYLCASSLAGLALYQETQYFGPGTRLLVL.

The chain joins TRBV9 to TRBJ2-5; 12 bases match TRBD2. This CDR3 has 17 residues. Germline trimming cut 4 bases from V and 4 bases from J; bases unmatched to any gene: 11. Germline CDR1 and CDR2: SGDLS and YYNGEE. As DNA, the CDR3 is TGTGCCAGCAGCTCCCCCCTAGCGGGGGGGGTGGTAGAGACCCAGTACTTC. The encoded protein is CASSSPLAGGVVETQYF.

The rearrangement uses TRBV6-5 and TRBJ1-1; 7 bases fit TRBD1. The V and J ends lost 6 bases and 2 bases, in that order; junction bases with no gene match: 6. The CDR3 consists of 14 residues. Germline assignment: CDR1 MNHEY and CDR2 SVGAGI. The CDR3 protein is CASRHGTANTEAFF. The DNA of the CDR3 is TGTGCCAGCAGACATGGGACAGCCAACACTGAAGCTTTCTTT.

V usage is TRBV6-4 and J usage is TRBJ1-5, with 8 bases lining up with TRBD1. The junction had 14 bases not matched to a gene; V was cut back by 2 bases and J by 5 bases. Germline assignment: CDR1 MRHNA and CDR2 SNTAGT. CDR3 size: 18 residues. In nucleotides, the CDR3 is TGTGCCAGCAGTGACCATACCCAAACAGGGGGGCCGGATCAGCCCCAGCATTTT. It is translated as CASSDHTQTGGPDQPQHF.

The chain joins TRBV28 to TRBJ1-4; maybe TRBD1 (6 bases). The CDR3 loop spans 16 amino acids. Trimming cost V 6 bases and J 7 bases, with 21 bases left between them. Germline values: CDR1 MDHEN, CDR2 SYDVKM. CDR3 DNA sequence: TGTGCCAGCAGCAACGGCGAAAGGGGGGTTCGTGAAAAACTGTTTTTT. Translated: CASSNGERGVREKLFF.

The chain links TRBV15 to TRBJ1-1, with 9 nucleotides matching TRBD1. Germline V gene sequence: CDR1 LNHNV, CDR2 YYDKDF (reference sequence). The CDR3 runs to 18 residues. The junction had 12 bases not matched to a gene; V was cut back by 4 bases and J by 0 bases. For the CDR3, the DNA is TGTGCCACCAGCACCTACAGGGGGCTACACGACATGAACACTGAAGCTTTCTTT. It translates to CATSTYRGLHDMNTEAFF.

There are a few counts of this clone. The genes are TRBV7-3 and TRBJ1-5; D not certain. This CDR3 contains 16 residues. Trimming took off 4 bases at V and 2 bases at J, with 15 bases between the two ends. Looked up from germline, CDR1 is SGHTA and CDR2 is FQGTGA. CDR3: CASSSHRLGGNQPQHF. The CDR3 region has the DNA TGTGCCAGCAGCTCTCACCGACTTGGCGGCAATCAGCCCCAGCATTTT.

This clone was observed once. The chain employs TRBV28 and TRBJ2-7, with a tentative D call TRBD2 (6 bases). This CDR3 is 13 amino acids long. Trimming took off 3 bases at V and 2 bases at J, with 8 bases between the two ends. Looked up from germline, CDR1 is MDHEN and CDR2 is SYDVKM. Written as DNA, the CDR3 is TGTGCCAGCAGTTTGGAGGGGACCTACGAGCAGTACTTC. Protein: CASSLEGTYEQYF.

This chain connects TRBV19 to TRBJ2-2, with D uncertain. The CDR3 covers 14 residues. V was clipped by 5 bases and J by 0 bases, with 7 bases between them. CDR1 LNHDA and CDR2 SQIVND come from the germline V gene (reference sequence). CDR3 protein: CASSWRPNTGELFF. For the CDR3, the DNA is TGTGCCAGTAGTTGGCGACCGAACACCGGGGAGCTGTTTTTT. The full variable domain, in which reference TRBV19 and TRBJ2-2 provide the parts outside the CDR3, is DGGITQSPKYLFRKEGQNVTLSCEQNLNHDAMYWYRQDPGQGLRLIYYSQIVNDFQKGDIAEGYSVSREKKESFPLTVTSAQKNPTAFYLCASSWRPNTGELFFGEGSRLTVL.